Below are 32 T cell receptor beta chains sequenced from a single sample in a study of blood T cell repertoires in COVID-19. Clones were read by immunoSEQ multiplex PCR, and TCRdb kept only the in-frame ones, dropping some. The sample includes over 130,000 clones, 75% to 80% of them seen just once. The material sequenced was peripheral blood. Receptor source: a woman in her forties or fifties with active or convalescent COVID-19.

V is TRBV9 and J is TRBJ1-1, with 7 nucleotides matching TRBD1. Trimming at V came to 3 bases and at J to 11 bases, leaving 13 bases not matched to a gene. Germline values: CDR1 SGDLS, CDR2 YYNGEE. This CDR3 contains 14 residues. The CDR3: CASSAGTVPEMAFF. CDR3 coding DNA: TGTGCCAGCAGCGCGGGGACAGTGCCTGAAATGGCTTTCTTT.

The V gene is TRBV15, the J gene TRBJ2-5, with 9 bases lining up with TRBD1. J lost 5 bases, V lost 9 bases, and 10 bases had no gene match. This CDR3 is 14 amino acids long. CDR1 is LNHNV, CDR2 YYDKDF, per germline (reference sequence). The CDR3 DNA reads as TGTGCCACTAAGATACAGGGGGCGCCTGAGACCCAGTACTTC. Its translation is CATKIQGAPETQYF. Combining the CDR3 with reference TRBV15 and TRBJ2-5 gives the whole variable domain DAMVIQNPRYQVTQFGKPVTLSCSQTLNHNVMYWYQQKSSQAPKLLFHYYDKDFNNEADTPDNFQSRRPNTSFCFLDIRSPGLGDTAMYLCATKIQGAPETQYFGPGTRLLVL.

This clone came up once. The chain employs TRBV6-5 and TRBJ1-1, with 9 bases that match TRBD1. Germline V CDR1 and CDR2: MNHEY, SVGAGI. The CDR3 is 14 residues long. V shed 4 bases and J 6 bases; nucleotides not matched to a gene: 6. The CDR3 nucleotides are TGTGCCAGCAGTTTACTACAGGGGGCGGCTGAAGCTTTCTTT. This codes for CASSLLQGAAEAFF.

The chain links TRBV7-9 to TRBJ1-2; no definite D call. V lost 1 base, J lost 3 bases, and 9 bases lay in between. This CDR3 is built from 14 residues. Germline lookup yields CDR1 SEHNR and CDR2 FQNEAQ (reference sequence). Written as DNA, the CDR3 is TGTGCCAGCAGCTTAGATCCCGGGTACTATGGCTACACCTTC. Protein product: CASSLDPGYYGYTF.

The chain is built from TRBV6-1 and TRBJ1-1, with 7 positions matching TRBD1. CDR1 and CDR2 (germline): MNHNS, SASEGT. Losses at the gene ends were 2 bases for V and 2 bases for J; bases not matched to a gene: 8. The CDR3 runs 16 residues. Here the CDR3 DNA reads TGTGCCAGCAGTGAAAGAGGGGCAGGGGGTAACACTGAAGCTTTCTTT. It specifies CASSERGAGGNTEAFF.

This clone was recorded at least ten times. The chain combines TRBV14 with TRBJ2-1, with D possibly being TRBD1 (6 bases). Germline CDR1 and CDR2: SGHDN and FVKESK. The CDR3 has 15 amino acids. Trimming cost V 3 bases and J 3 bases, with 12 bases left between them. The CDR3 is CASSQAPGVYNEQFF. CDR3 nucleotide sequence: TGTGCCAGCAGCCAGGCCCCAGGGGTCTACAATGAGCAGTTCTTC.

As concerns this clone: At the DNA level, this CDR3 is encoded by other sequences in the same sample as well. DNA for the CDR3: TGCAGCGTTGGACAGGGCACTAATGAAAAACTGTTTTTT. Protein product: CSVGQGTNEKLFF. The J gene is TRBJ1-4, the V gene TRBV29-1, with 7 bases lining up with TRBD1. This CDR3 contains 13 residues. Per germline, CDR1 SQVTM and CDR2 ANQGSEA. V was pared by 4 bases and J by 2 bases, with 1 base of the junction left unmatched.

This clone was found a few times. The chain joins TRBV5-4 to TRBJ2-2, with D possibly being TRBD1 (7 bases). Trimming cost V 2 bases and J 0 bases, with 11 bases left between them. This CDR3 comprises 16 residues. CDR1 is SGHNT, CDR2 YYREEE, per germline (reference sequence). CDR3 loop: CASSLFRGANTGELFF. CDR3 DNA sequence: TGTGCCAGCAGCTTATTCAGGGGGGCGAACACCGGGGAGCTGTTTTTT.

In its sample, this clone was seen once. The chain joins TRBV19 to TRBJ1-5, with 8 bases identical to TRBD1. V was clipped by 5 bases and J by 4 bases; unmatched bases: 4. This CDR3 contains 14 residues. Germline CDR1 LNHDA, CDR2 SQIVND (reference sequence). CDR3 amino acids: CASSLNRGNQPQHF. The CDR3 nucleotides read TGTGCCAGTAGTCTGAACAGGGGGAATCAGCCCCAGCATTTT.

This chain connects TRBV24-1 to TRBJ1-2; D is ambiguous. Trimming took off 9 bases at V and 3 bases at J, with 13 bases between the two ends. This CDR3 contains 13 residues. Germline lookup yields CDR1 KGHDR and CDR2 SFDVKD. CDR3 protein: CATQAADHYGYTF. The CDR3 DNA reads as TGTGCCACCCAAGCGGCTGACCACTATGGCTACACCTTC.

The chain couples TRBV6-5 to TRBJ1-1; no clear D. Trimming cost V 6 bases and J 1 base, with 12 bases left between them. Germline CDR1 reads MNHEY; CDR2 reads SVGAGI. This CDR3 comprises 14 residues. The CDR3 here is CASSSGFENTEAFF. The DNA for the CDR3 is TGTGCCAGCAGCTCCGGGTTCGAGAACACTGAAGCTTTCTTT.

About this clone: The same CDR3 can be traced to other DNA sequences in this sample. This chain links TRBV19 with TRBJ2-3; 7 bases line up with TRBD2. CDR3 length: 13 amino acids. Trimming cost V 8 bases and J 1 base; bases outside gene matches: 3. The germline V gene has CDR1 LNHDA and CDR2 SQIVND (reference sequence). The CDR3 DNA follows: TGTGCCAGTCGACGGGAGGGCACAGATACGCAGTATTTT. Protein: CASRREGTDTQYF.

V and J are TRBV11-3 and TRBJ2-3, with D uncertain. CDR3 length: 15 residues. CDR1 and CDR2 (germline): SGHNT, YENEEA. Trimming took 1 base from V and 6 from J, leaving 14 bases between them. For the CDR3, the DNA is TGTGCCAGCAGCTTAGCGTCTCAGGTCTCCGATACGCAGTATTTT. It encodes CASSLASQVSDTQYF.

This sequence joins TRBV5-6 and TRBJ2-3; weak D call: TRBD1 (5 bases). Germline V lookup: CDR1 SGHDT, CDR2 YYEEEE. The V end was cut by 1 base, the J end by 8 bases, with 11 bases between. The CDR3 spans 13 residues. This CDR3 reads CASSLSGISTQYF. CDR3 nucleotide sequence: TGTGCCAGCAGCTTGTCAGGGATAAGTACGCAGTATTTT.

This clone has a handful of counts. The CDR3 is CASSKGSNNEQFF. CDR3 bases: TGTGCCAGCAGCAAAGGGAGCAACAATGAGCAGTTCTTC. V and J are TRBV9 and TRBJ2-1; tentative D call: TRBD2 (5 bases). The CDR3 loop spans 13 amino acids. V shed 4 bases and J shed 5 bases, with 10 bases lying between them. Per germline, CDR1 SGDLS and CDR2 YYNGEE. The whole variable domain, filled in from reference TRBV9 and TRBJ2-1, reads DSGVTQTPKHLITATGQRVTLRCSPRSGDLSVYWYQQSLDQGLQFLIQYYNGEERAKGNILERFSAQQFPDLHSELNLSSLELGDSALYFCASSKGSNNEQFFGPGTRLTVL.

The rearrangement links TRBV12-3 or TRBV12-4 to TRBJ2-7, with D possibly being TRBD1 (6 bases). The V end was cut by 2 bases, the J end by 4 bases, with 6 bases between. This CDR3 is 12 amino acids long. As DNA, the CDR3 is TGTGCCAGCAGTTTAACAGGGTACGAGCAGTACTTC. Encoded protein: CASSLTGYEQYF.

This rearrangement joins TRBV19 to TRBJ2-5; D is perhaps TRBD2 (6 bases). The CDR3 has 14 residues. In germline, CDR1 is LNHDA, CDR2 SQIVND (reference sequence). The V and J ends lost 5 bases and 5 bases respectively, with 15 bases between them. CDR3 protein: CASSLAGLWETQYF. CDR3 DNA: TGTGCCAGTAGTCTCGCGGGACTTTGGGAGACCCAGTACTTC.

The rearrangement uses TRBV27 and TRBJ2-7; TRBD1 agrees at 10 bases. The CDR3 loop spans 19 amino acids. Germline V gene lookup returns CDR1 MNHEY and CDR2 SMNVEV (reference sequence). The ends lost 3 bases at V and 5 bases at J; junction bases unmatched: 19. CDR3 loop: CASSFGYGQGDLANHEQYF. The CDR3 nucleotides read TGTGCCAGCAGTTTCGGGTACGGACAGGGGGACCTCGCAAATCACGAGCAGTACTTC.

This clone turned up a few times. This chain connects TRBV19 to TRBJ1-5; D not certain. The V and J ends lost 6 bases and 1 base respectively, with 7 bases between them. Germline values: CDR1 LNHDA, CDR2 SQIVND (reference sequence). CDR3 size: 13 residues. CDR3 region: CASRHSSNQPQHF. DNA of the CDR3: TGTGCCAGTAGACATAGCAGCAATCAGCCCCAGCATTTT.

This clone was seen only a few times. The J gene is TRBJ1-2, the V gene TRBV5-6, with 7 positions matching TRBD1. Germline assignment: CDR1 SGHDT and CDR2 YYEEEE. CDR3 length equals 14 residues. V lost 4 bases, J lost 8 bases, and 11 bases stayed unmatched. The CDR3 nucleotides read TGTGCCAGCAGCCCTGGACAGGCTCTTCTAGGCTACACCTTC. The encoded protein is CASSPGQALLGYTF.

The CDR3 region is CASRGRGRSTEAFF. As DNA, the CDR3 is TGTGCCAGTAGAGGAAGGGGGAGAAGTACTGAAGCTTTCTTT. The chain links TRBV19 to TRBJ1-1, with a possible D match to TRBD1 (6 bases). The CDR3 length is 14 residues. Trimming removed 6 bases at V and 5 bases at J, with 16 bases between. Germline V gives CDR1 LNHDA, CDR2 SQIVND (reference sequence). Full variable domain (rest looked up from reference TRBV19 and TRBJ1-1): DGGITQSPKYLFRKEGQNVTLSCEQNLNHDAMYWYRQDPGQGLRLIYYSQIVNDFQKGDIAEGYSVSREKKESFPLTVTSAQKNPTAFYLCASRGRGRSTEAFFGQGTRLTVV.

V gene TRBV5-1 combines with J gene TRBJ2-5, with D maybe TRBD1 (5 bases). V was pared by 0 bases and J by 3 bases, with 15 bases between. The CDR3 contains 16 residues. Germline CDR1 reads SGHRS; CDR2 reads YFSETQ. The CDR3, as DNA: TGCGCCAGCAGCTTGGGGCATGGGGCAGCTAAAGAGACCCAGTACTTC. Encoded protein: CASSLGHGAAKETQYF.

The chain has TRBV5-1 and TRBJ2-5, with 10 bases identical to TRBD2. Germline-derived CDR1 and CDR2 are SGHRS and YFSETQ. V was pared by 6 bases and J by 4 bases, with 3 bases of the junction left unmatched. The CDR3 loop spans 13 amino acids. Here the CDR3 DNA reads TGCGCCAGCATGAGCGGGGGGGTAGAGACCCAGTACTTC. Amino acid sequence: CASMSGGVETQYF.

In DNA form, the CDR3 reads TGCGCCAGCAGCCAAGCGGGACTAGCGTTGAATGAGCAGTTCTTC. Protein: CASSQAGLALNEQFF. The gene calls are TRBV4-3 and TRBJ2-1; 10 bases map to TRBD2. CDR1 and CDR2 (germline): LGHNA, YSLEER. V trimming: 1 base; J trimming: 7 bases; junction bases outside the gene matches: 4. The CDR3 loop spans 15 amino acids.

This clone turned up a few times. The chain uses TRBV9 and TRBJ2-7; TRBD2 matches at 8 bases. This CDR3 has 16 residues. Germline V gene sequence: CDR1 SGDLS, CDR2 YYNGEE. With V trimmed by 0 bases and J by 5 bases, 10 bases remained unmatched. The CDR3 sequence: CASSVATGGVINEQYF. In DNA form, the CDR3 reads TGTGCCAGCAGCGTAGCTACGGGAGGGGTTATCAACGAGCAGTACTTC.

The V and J genes are TRBV5-5 and TRBJ1-4, with D perhaps matching TRBD1 (6 bases). V was clipped by 2 bases and J by 5 bases, with 10 bases between them. The CDR3 runs 14 residues. Germline CDR1 is SGHKS and CDR2 is YYEKEE (reference sequence). The CDR3 sequence: CASSLSQGNEKLFF. For the CDR3, the DNA is TGTGCCAGCAGCTTATCACAGGGAAATGAAAAACTGTTTTTT.

This chain connects TRBV5-1 to TRBJ1-1; D may be TRBD1 (5 bases). This CDR3 is 14 amino acids long. Looked up from germline, CDR1 is SGHRS and CDR2 is YFSETQ. With 1 base removed from V and 1 base from J, the gap between germline ends came to 8 bases. The CDR3 DNA follows: TGCGCCAGCAGCTTGCGCAGGGCGAACACTGAAGCTTTCTTT. Its protein is CASSLRRANTEAFF.

The rearrangement joins TRBV24-1 to TRBJ2-7, with TRBD1 matching 9 bases. After removal of 5 bases from V and 6 bases from J, the junction contained 4 bases not matched to a gene. The CDR3 length is 13 residues. Germline V gene data show CDR1 as KGHDR and CDR2 as SFDVKD. The CDR3 reads CATSAGTGSEQYF. DNA of the CDR3: TGTGCCACCAGTGCCGGGACAGGGAGCGAGCAGTACTTC.

This clone showed up many times. The chain uses TRBV3-1 (or the pseudogene TRBV3-2) and TRBJ2-5; 10 nucleotides line up with TRBD2. With 1 base clipped from V and 2 bases from J, the junction kept 4 bases outside the gene matches. In germline, CDR1 is LGHDT, CDR2 YNNKEL (reference sequence). CDR3 length: 16 amino acids. CDR3 amino acids: CASSQGLAGGQETQYF. The CDR3 DNA reads TGTGCCAGCAGCCAAGGTTTAGCGGGGGGTCAAGAGACCCAGTACTTC.

CDR3 DNA sequence: TGCGCCAGCACCTCCCGGGCAGGGGGCTTGGGCTACACCTTC. Amino acids: CASTSRAGGLGYTF. The rearrangement joins TRBV23-1 to TRBJ1-2; 8 bases match TRBD1. TRBV23-1 is recorded as an ORF, its role being uncertain. This CDR3 comprises 14 residues. The V gene end was trimmed by 7 bases and the J gene end by 8 bases; junction bases not matched to a gene: 12.

The rearrangement uses TRBV27 and TRBJ2-5; D is perhaps TRBD2 (5 bases). Trimming stripped 5 bases from V and 4 bases from J, with 11 bases between. Germline V gene sequence: CDR1 MNHEY, CDR2 SMNVEV (reference sequence). The CDR3 loop spans 13 amino acids. The CDR3 DNA sequence: TGTGCCAGCAGTCCCGAGGGTCGAGAGACCCAGTACTTC. Translation gives CASSPEGRETQYF.

The chain recombines TRBV7-3 with TRBJ1-2, with 10 bases aligning to TRBD1. There are 15 residues in the CDR3. V shed 5 bases and J 6 bases; nucleotides not matched to a gene: 9. Germline V gene lookup returns CDR1 SGHTA and CDR2 FQGTGA. CDR3 sequence (DNA): TGTGCCAGCAGCCCGGACAGGGGGAATTGGGATGGCTACACCTTC. Translation: CASSPDRGNWDGYTF.